This TCR beta chain was sequenced in a study of blood T cell repertoires in COVID-19. Study-level information: COVID-19 samples collected from the United States, Italy and Spain covered acute and convalescent phases. PBMCs, B-cell-depleted T cells, or T cells provided the cDNA or gDNA that made up the material.

Original data processing: It was from reference gene primer amplification that nucleated cell counts were estimated. Profiling relied on immunoSEQ multiplex PCR, and the TCRdb table lists in-frame clones only, not all of them. V and J calls and clone size come straight from that table; D and trimming were deduced from the DNA. The sample includes under 250,000 clones, roughly four fifths of them seen just once. Trimming took 1 base from V and 4 from J, leaving 11 bases between them. The CDR3 covers 14 residues. Germline lookup yields CDR1 SGHDT and CDR2 YYEEEE. Sequenced sample: peripheral blood. The sequence was collected from a man aged 45-60 years with acute or convalescent COVID-19. The V gene is TRBV5-6, the J gene TRBJ1-2; the D gene is possibly TRBD1 (6 bases). The CDR3 protein is CASSLLGQSYGYTF. The DNA for the CDR3 is TGTGCCAGCAGCTTGTTAGGACAGAGCTATGGCTACACCTTC.